Below, 16 T cell receptor beta chains from the same sample are listed, as sequenced in a study of vaccination effects on CD4 cells after COVID-19. Data came from immunoSEQ multiplex PCR; TCRdb stores just in-frame clones and leaves some out. The table includes around 30,000 clones, approximately 76% detected once. These receptors have no known antigen. Expansion with viral peptide pools was applied to antigen-specific CD4+ T cells by the ViraFEST assay prior to sequencing. The culture ran for approximately 11 days before CD4+ T cells were isolated. Participants each got two BNT162b2 or mRNA-1273 vaccine doses. The sample in question was CD4+ T cells from PBMCs cultured with HCoV-229E spike peptides, obtained after COVID-19 vaccination. All receptors derive from a human donor who received a COVID-19 vaccine.

This clone has just one count. This chain joins TRBV6-5 and TRBJ1-5, with 7 bases that match TRBD1. The CDR3 is 16 amino acids. The germline CDR1 and CDR2 sequences are MNHEY and SVGAGI. J was trimmed by 1 base and V by 2 bases; bases with no gene match: 5. The CDR3 nucleotides are TGTGCCAGCAGTTACGGGACAGTGGGGAGCAATCAGCCCCAGCATTTT. Translating gives CASSYGTVGSNQPQHF.

The chain's CDR3 is CASSFLSVETQYF. In nucleotides, the CDR3 is TGTGCCAGCAGTTTTCTGTCAGTGGAGACCCAGTACTTC. V is TRBV12-3 or TRBV12-4 and J is TRBJ2-5; D unclear. V was trimmed by 3 bases and J by 5 bases, leaving 10 bases between them. This CDR3 comprises 13 residues.

The chain couples TRBV25-1 to TRBJ1-5, with D hard to call. The CDR3 contains 12 residues. The ends were cut back, 4 bases at V and 10 bases at J, with 11 bases in the middle. The germline V gene has CDR1 MGHDK and CDR2 SYGVNS. The CDR3 protein is CASSAEASPQHF. Written as DNA, the CDR3 is TGTGCCAGCAGTGCAGAGGCTTCCCCCCAGCATTTT.

V and J are TRBV19 and TRBJ1-3; perhaps TRBD1 as D (5 bases). Trimming removed 3 bases at V and 3 bases at J, with 15 bases between. Germline assignment: CDR1 LNHDA and CDR2 SQIVND (reference sequence). CDR3 size: 16 residues. The CDR3 loop reads CASSIMGEGLGNTIYF. Written as DNA, the CDR3 is TGTGCCAGTAGTATTATGGGGGAAGGCCTTGGAAACACCATATATTTT.

The J gene is TRBJ2-7, the V gene TRBV19, with D tentatively TRBD2 (6 bases). V lost 7 bases to trimming and J lost 2 bases, with 12 bases between them. This CDR3 has 13 residues. Looked up from germline, CDR1 is LNHDA and CDR2 is SQIVND (reference sequence). The chain's CDR3 is CASNPGVPYEQYF. DNA of the CDR3: TGTGCCAGTAACCCGGGAGTTCCCTACGAGCAGTACTTC.

The chain is built from TRBV3-1 (or the pseudogene TRBV3-2) and TRBJ2-5, with TRBD1 identical over 7 bases. This CDR3 comprises 15 residues. Trimming at V came to 1 base and at J to 5 bases, leaving 7 bases not matched to a gene. Germline CDR1 and CDR2: LGHDT and YNNKEL (reference sequence). The CDR3 bases are TGTGCCAGCAGCCAAGGTTGGGGCAGGGGGGAGACCCAGTACTTC. It specifies CASSQGWGRGETQYF.

This rearrangement joins TRBV9 to TRBJ1-2; 7 bases match TRBD1. Germline assignment: CDR1 SGDLS and CDR2 YYNGEE. After removal of 4 bases from V and 6 bases from J, the junction contained 18 bases not matched to a gene. CDR3 length: 17 amino acids. The CDR3 DNA follows: TGTGCCAGCAGCCCCCGACAGGGAGGGTATGAACTGGATGGCTACACCTTC. This translates into CASSPRQGGYELDGYTF.

This chain connects TRBV18 to TRBJ2-7; D gene uncertain. The length of the CDR3 is 14 residues. With 2 bases removed from V and 0 bases from J, the gap between germline ends came to 8 bases. CDR1 is KGHSH and CDR2 is LQKENI in the germline V gene. The CDR3 nucleotides read TGTGCCAGCTCACCAGGTGAGAGCTCCTACGAGCAGTACTTC. It encodes CASSPGESSYEQYF.

V gene TRBV18 combines with J gene TRBJ1-1, with D possibly being TRBD1 (5 bases). V was shortened by 0 bases and J by 0 bases, with 8 bases between the two germline ends. The CDR3 covers 15 residues. Per the germline V gene, CDR1 is KGHSH and CDR2 is LQKENI. The CDR3 region is CASSPPGALNTEAFF. The CDR3 region has the DNA TGTGCCAGCTCACCACCCGGGGCCCTGAACACTGAAGCTTTCTTT.

The V call is TRBV5-6, the J call TRBJ2-1; no clear D gene. Germline V gene lookup returns CDR1 SGHDT and CDR2 YYEEEE. This CDR3 spans 15 amino acids. The ends were cut back, 7 bases at V and 0 bases at J, with 14 bases in the middle. The CDR3 sequence: CASLPGPDSYNEQFF. CDR3 DNA: TGTGCCAGCCTACCGGGCCCGGACTCCTACAATGAGCAGTTCTTC.

The chain couples TRBV25-1 to TRBJ2-5, with D possibly being TRBD2 (5 bases). Germline V gene data show CDR1 as MGHDK and CDR2 as SYGVNS. The CDR3 consists of 14 residues. V was pared by 2 bases and J by 5 bases, with 12 bases between. The CDR3 reads CASSERGSQETQYF. The CDR3 nucleotides read TGTGCCAGCAGTGAACGTGGGAGTCAGGAGACCCAGTACTTC. Variable domain in full (rest from reference TRBV25-1 and TRBJ2-5): EADIYQTPRYLVIGTGKKITLECSQTMGHDKMYWYQQDPGMELHLIHYSYGVNSTEKGDLSSESTVSRIRTEHFPLTLESARPSHTSQYLCASSERGSQETQYFGPGTRLLVL.

CDR3 DNA: TGTGCCAGCAGTGACAGGGGGAATCAGCCCCAGCATTTT. Residues: CASSDRGNQPQHF. This chain links TRBV2 with TRBJ1-5; 7 nucleotides match TRBD1. Germline V gene lookup returns CDR1 SNHLY and CDR2 FYNNEI. There are 13 residues in the CDR3. Trimming removed 3 bases from V and 4 bases from J; junction bases left unmatched: 0.

CDR3 sequence (DNA): TGTGCCAGCAGTTCCCGGACAGGGGGATTCAATCAGCCCCAGCATTTT. The encoded protein is CASSSRTGGFNQPQHF. The rearrangement joins TRBV6-5 to TRBJ1-5; 10 bases agree with TRBD1. The CDR3 length is 16 residues. Losses at the gene ends were 4 bases for V and 3 bases for J; bases not matched to a gene: 6. Germline loops: CDR1 MNHEY, CDR2 SVGAGI.

The rearrangement joins TRBV10-3 to TRBJ2-1; no reliable D call. The CDR3 sequence is 14 residues long. The germline V gene has CDR1 ENHRY and CDR2 SYGVKD. V was trimmed by 0 bases and J by 0 bases, leaving 3 bases between them. The CDR3: CAISESASYNEQFF. CDR3 DNA sequence: TGTGCCATCAGTGAGTCGGCCTCCTACAATGAGCAGTTCTTC.

This chain uses TRBV5-6 with TRBJ1-6, with a possible D match to TRBD1 (6 bases). The germline gives CDR1 SGHDT, CDR2 YYEEEE. The CDR3 extends over 15 amino acids. V was trimmed by 5 bases and J by 3 bases, leaving 12 bases between them. DNA of the CDR3: TGTGCCAGCAGTGAAGGACAGTTCTATAATTCACCCCTCCACTTT. This encodes CASSEGQFYNSPLHF.

CDR3 DNA sequence: TGTGCCACCTCGCTGGGGGGGAGGAACACTGAAGCTTTCTTT. Its translation is CATSLGGRNTEAFF. The chain employs TRBV11-2 and TRBJ1-1, with a possible D match to TRBD1 (5 bases). The length of the CDR3 is 14 residues. Trimming took off 10 bases at V and 1 base at J, with 16 bases between the two ends. The germline V gene encodes CDR1 SGHAT and CDR2 FQNNGV.